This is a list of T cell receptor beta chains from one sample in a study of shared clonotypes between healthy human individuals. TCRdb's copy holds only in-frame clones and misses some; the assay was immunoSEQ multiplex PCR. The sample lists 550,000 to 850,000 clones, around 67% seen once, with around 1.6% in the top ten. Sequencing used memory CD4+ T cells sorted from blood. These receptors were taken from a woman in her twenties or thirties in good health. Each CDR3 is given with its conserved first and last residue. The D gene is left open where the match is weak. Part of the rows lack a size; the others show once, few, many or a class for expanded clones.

CDR3 DNA: TGTGCCAGCAGAGTATCGCGGACTAGCGCCTACAATGAGCAGTTCTTC; CDR3 protein: CASRVSRTSAYNEQFF; J gene: TRBJ2-1; D gene: TRBD2; V gene: TRBV2; clone size: NA
CDR3 DNA: TGTGCCAGCAGTTCCCCGGGACTAGCGATAAATGAGCAGTTCTTC; CDR3 protein: CASSSPGLAINEQFF; J gene: TRBJ2-1; D gene: TRBD2; V gene: TRBV27; clone size: NA
CDR3 DNA: TGTGCCAGTACACGGAGCGGGAGTGTCGCCACCGGGGAGCTGTTTTTT; CDR3 protein: CASTRSGSVATGELFF; J gene: TRBJ2-2; D gene: TRBD2; V gene: TRBV19; clone size: few
CDR3 DNA: TGTGCCAGCAGCTTATCCGGACAGGGGAAACACGAGCAGTACTTC; CDR3 protein: CASSLSGQGKHEQYF; J gene: TRBJ2-7; D gene: TRBD1; V gene: TRBV13; clone size: NA
CDR3 DNA: TGTGCCAGCAGCTTAGGGGGCACCACTGAAGCTTTCTTT; CDR3 protein: CASSLGGTTEAFF; J gene: TRBJ1-1; D gene: NA; V gene: TRBV7-6; clone size: NA
CDR3 DNA: TGCGCCAGCAGTTTAGGACAGCTCCAAGAGACCCAGTACTTC; CDR3 protein: CASSLGQLQETQYF; J gene: TRBJ2-5; D gene: NA; V gene: TRBV5-1; clone size: NA
CDR3 DNA: TGCGCCAGCAGCTTGGCCGGGGGACAGGTGTGGGAGCAGTACTTC; CDR3 protein: CASSLAGGQVWEQYF; J gene: TRBJ2-7; D gene: TRBD1; V gene: TRBV5-1; clone size: NA
CDR3 DNA: TGTGCCAGCAGCGCGATACAGGGCACTGAAGCTTTCTTT; CDR3 protein: CASSAIQGTEAFF; J gene: TRBJ1-1; D gene: NA; V gene: TRBV5-4; clone size: once
CDR3 DNA: TGTGCCACGGCGGGAGGGGTTGAGCAGTTCTTC; CDR3 protein: CATAGGVEQFF; J gene: TRBJ2-1; D gene: TRBD2; V gene: TRBV2; clone size: NA
CDR3 DNA: TGTGCCAGCAGCGAAACTAGCGGGAGCCGCTACGAGCAGTACTTC; CDR3 protein: CASSETSGSRYEQYF; J gene: TRBJ2-7; D gene: TRBD2; V gene: TRBV28; clone size: NA
CDR3 DNA: TGTGCCAGCAGCTTAAACACCTGGGAAGAGACCCAGTACTTC; CDR3 protein: CASSLNTWEETQYF; J gene: TRBJ2-5; D gene: NA; V gene: TRBV7-9; clone size: NA
CDR3 DNA: TGTGCCAGCAGTTTACATGAACGGTCCCGCCGCCATGAGCAGTTCTTC; CDR3 protein: CASSLHERSRRHEQFF; J gene: TRBJ2-1; D gene: NA; V gene: TRBV28; clone size: NA
CDR3 DNA: TGTGCCAGCAGCTTGGGGGGGGATCAGCCCCAGCATTTT; CDR3 protein: CASSLGGDQPQHF; J gene: TRBJ1-5; D gene: NA; V gene: TRBV7-9; clone size: NA
CDR3 DNA: TGTGCCAGCAGTCCACAATCTACACGGAGCTCCTACGAGCAGTACTTC; CDR3 protein: CASSPQSTRSSYEQYF; J gene: TRBJ2-7; D gene: NA; V gene: TRBV27; clone size: NA
CDR3 DNA: TGTGCCAGCAGCCAAGACCCTTTGAGTGAGCAGTTCTTC; CDR3 protein: CASSQDPLSEQFF; J gene: TRBJ2-1; D gene: NA; V gene: TRBV4-2; clone size: once
CDR3 DNA: TGTGCCAGCTCCGTCGGGACAGGCAGCTCCTACAATGAGCAGTTCTTC; CDR3 protein: CASSVGTGSSYNEQFF; J gene: TRBJ2-1; D gene: TRBD1; V gene: TRBV18; clone size: NA
CDR3 DNA: TGTGCCAGCAGTCCCTCGCCCGGGGGCTATGGCTACACCTTC; CDR3 protein: CASSPSPGGYGYTF; J gene: TRBJ1-2; D gene: NA; V gene: TRBV27; clone size: NA
CDR3 DNA: TGTGCCAGCAGCTTATTCGGACTAGTAAACGAGCAGTACTTC; CDR3 protein: CASSLFGLVNEQYF; J gene: TRBJ2-7; D gene: TRBD2; V gene: TRBV7-2; clone size: NA
CDR3 DNA: TGTGCCAGCAGCGTAGCGGTGGGACTAGCTTTTGAGCAGTTCTTC; CDR3 protein: CASSVAVGLAFEQFF; J gene: TRBJ2-1; D gene: TRBD2; V gene: TRBV9; clone size: NA
CDR3 DNA: TGTGCCAGCAGCCGCCGGATTGGGACAGGGACCTACGAGCAGTACTTC; CDR3 protein: CASSRRIGTGTYEQYF; J gene: TRBJ2-7; D gene: TRBD1; V gene: TRBV5-5; clone size: NA
CDR3 DNA: TGTGCCAGCAGAAAGACTAGCGGGAGTAAAAATGAGCAGTTCTTC; CDR3 protein: CASRKTSGSKNEQFF; J gene: TRBJ2-1; D gene: TRBD2; V gene: TRBV7-9; clone size: NA
CDR3 DNA: TGTGCCAGCACGCCAACCCGACAGGGAACCGGGGAGCTGTTTTTT; CDR3 protein: CASTPTRQGTGELFF; J gene: TRBJ2-2; D gene: TRBD1; V gene: TRBV27; clone size: NA
CDR3 DNA: TGTGCCAGCAGCAGGTACGGGACAGATTCCGCAGATACGCAGTATTTT; CDR3 protein: CASSRYGTDSADTQYF; J gene: TRBJ2-3; D gene: NA; V gene: TRBV21-1; clone size: NA
CDR3 DNA: TGTGCCAGCAGTGAGGGGAGGGGTCATAAGGAGCAGTACTTC; CDR3 protein: CASSEGRGHKEQYF; J gene: TRBJ2-7; D gene: TRBD2; V gene: TRBV2; clone size: NA
CDR3 DNA: TGTGCCAGCAGTGCACTAGACCCCTACGAGCAGTACTTC; CDR3 protein: CASSALDPYEQYF; J gene: TRBJ2-7; D gene: NA; V gene: TRBV28; clone size: NA
CDR3 DNA: TGTGCCAGTAGTATTGGGCGGAGCTCCTACGAGCAGTACTTC; CDR3 protein: CASSIGRSSYEQYF; J gene: TRBJ2-7; D gene: NA; V gene: TRBV19; clone size: few
CDR3 DNA: TGTGCCAGCAGTGAAGCGTCTACCTACAATGAGCAGTTCTTC; CDR3 protein: CASSEASTYNEQFF; J gene: TRBJ2-1; D gene: NA; V gene: TRBV2; clone size: NA
CDR3 DNA: TGTGCCAGCAGCTTGGTAATTGTACGGGGGGCCTATGGCTACACCTTC; CDR3 protein: CASSLVIVRGAYGYTF; J gene: TRBJ1-2; D gene: NA; V gene: TRBV5-5; clone size: NA
CDR3 DNA: TGCGCCAGCAGCCCCACGGGAGTAGGGGCGCGGTACAATGAGCAGTTCTTC; CDR3 protein: CASSPTGVGARYNEQFF; J gene: TRBJ2-1; D gene: NA; V gene: TRBV4-1; clone size: NA
CDR3 DNA: TGTGCCAGCGGGGAAGGACAGACCTACGAGCAGTACTTC; CDR3 protein: CASGEGQTYEQYF; J gene: TRBJ2-7; D gene: NA; V gene: TRBV18; clone size: NA
CDR3 DNA: TGTGCCAGCAGCTCCCGGCGGCAGAGCAATGAGCAGTTCTTC; CDR3 protein: CASSSRRQSNEQFF; J gene: TRBJ2-1; D gene: NA; V gene: TRBV7-2; clone size: NA
CDR3 DNA: TGTGCCAGCAGGGCTACGGGAGGGGGCAACATTCAGTACTTC; CDR3 protein: CASRATGGGNIQYF; J gene: TRBJ2-4; D gene: NA; V gene: TRBV2; clone size: NA
CDR3 DNA: TGCGCCAGCAGCCAAGAAAGGACAGGCTCGTTTAAGACCCAGTACTTC; CDR3 protein: CASSQERTGSFKTQYF; J gene: TRBJ2-5; D gene: TRBD1; V gene: TRBV4-1; clone size: NA
CDR3 DNA: TGTGCCAGCAGTTACGCGTGGGACGCTTCTAATGAAAAACTGTTTTTT; CDR3 protein: CASSYAWDASNEKLFF; J gene: TRBJ1-4; D gene: NA; V gene: TRBV27; clone size: once
CDR3 DNA: TGCGCCAGCAGCTTGGAGGGGCTGTGGACTGAAGCTTTCTTT; CDR3 protein: CASSLEGLWTEAFF; J gene: TRBJ1-1; D gene: NA; V gene: TRBV5-1; clone size: few
CDR3 DNA: TGTGCCAGCAGCTCCCAGCAGGCCGGGGAGCTGTTTTTT; CDR3 protein: CASSSQQAGELFF; J gene: TRBJ2-2; D gene: NA; V gene: TRBV14; clone size: many
CDR3 DNA: TGTGCCAGCCGTCAGGAGGGGGTGAACATTCAGTACTTC; CDR3 protein: CASRQEGVNIQYF; J gene: TRBJ2-4; D gene: NA; V gene: TRBV2; clone size: NA
CDR3 DNA: TGTGCCAGCAGCCAAAGGACAGTCTACGAGCAGTACTTC; CDR3 protein: CASSQRTVYEQYF; J gene: TRBJ2-7; D gene: NA; V gene: TRBV7-8; clone size: NA
CDR3 DNA: TGTGCCAGCAGTGAACCTGGAACGGGGGTCGAGCAGTACTTC; CDR3 protein: CASSEPGTGVEQYF; J gene: TRBJ2-7; D gene: NA; V gene: TRBV6-5; clone size: NA
CDR3 DNA: TGTGCCAGCACATTTGGACTAGCGGGCACAGATACGCAGTATTTT; CDR3 protein: CASTFGLAGTDTQYF; J gene: TRBJ2-3; D gene: TRBD2; V gene: TRBV2; clone size: NA
CDR3 DNA: TGTGCTCATTTTGGTCGGGGACAGAGACGATTGGGAAACACCATATATTTT; CDR3 protein: CAHFGRGQRRLGNTIYF; J gene: TRBJ1-3; D gene: TRBD1; V gene: TRBV11-3; clone size: NA
CDR3 DNA: TGCGCCAGCGAAGAACCGAACACCGGGGAGCTGTTTTTT; CDR3 protein: CASEEPNTGELFF; J gene: TRBJ2-2; D gene: NA; V gene: TRBV4-1; clone size: NA
CDR3 DNA: TGTGCCTCCGGACTAGCGGGAGTAAATGAGCAGTTCTTC; CDR3 protein: CASGLAGVNEQFF; J gene: TRBJ2-1; D gene: TRBD2; V gene: TRBV10-3; clone size: NA
CDR3 DNA: TGTGCCAGCAGCCAAAATGAACTCCGGGAGCAGTTCTTC; CDR3 protein: CASSQNELREQFF; J gene: TRBJ2-1; D gene: NA; V gene: TRBV7-7; clone size: NA
CDR3 DNA: TGTGCCAGCAGCTTACCTCTTGCGGGAGGACCCACAGATACGCAGTATTTT; CDR3 protein: CASSLPLAGGPTDTQYF; J gene: TRBJ2-3; D gene: TRBD2; V gene: TRBV7-9; clone size: NA
CDR3 DNA: TGTGCCAGTAGTATGCCCCGAGGGCAGTCTACAGGTGGCTACACCTTC; CDR3 protein: CASSMPRGQSTGGYTF; J gene: TRBJ1-2; D gene: NA; V gene: TRBV19; clone size: NA
CDR3 DNA: TGTGCCAGCAGGGTTATTAGCGGGAACTACGAGCAGTACTTC; CDR3 protein: CASRVISGNYEQYF; J gene: TRBJ2-7; D gene: TRBD2; V gene: TRBV6-5; clone size: many
CDR3 DNA: TGTGCCAGCAGCCCGGACGCGTTGAGCAATCAGCCCCAGCATTTT; CDR3 protein: CASSPDALSNQPQHF; J gene: TRBJ1-5; D gene: NA; V gene: TRBV7-2; clone size: NA
CDR3 DNA: TGTGCCAGCAGCTTAGATGCCTTTCAGGGTGTCTATGGCTACACCTTC; CDR3 protein: CASSLDAFQGVYGYTF; J gene: TRBJ1-2; D gene: NA; V gene: TRBV11-2; clone size: NA
CDR3 DNA: TGTGCCAGCAGCTACAGGGGAGGTAGAACAGATACGCAGTATTTT; CDR3 protein: CASSYRGGRTDTQYF; J gene: TRBJ2-3; D gene: NA; V gene: TRBV7-3; clone size: NA
CDR3 DNA: TGTGCCAGCTCTCCGGGACAGGGGGTTTCTAGTGCGGGAGAGTGGCCCTACGAGCAGTACTTC; CDR3 protein: CASSPGQGVSSAGEWPYEQYF; J gene: TRBJ2-7; D gene: TRBD1; V gene: TRBV18; clone size: NA
CDR3 DNA: TGTGCCAGCACCCAACCCGGGACAGGGGGCGCCGCTTTCTTT; CDR3 protein: CASTQPGTGGAAFF; J gene: TRBJ1-1; D gene: TRBD1; V gene: TRBV6-5; clone size: NA
CDR3 DNA: TGTGCCAGCAGTTACTCATCCGCTGGGACTGAAGCTTTCTTT; CDR3 protein: CASSYSSAGTEAFF; J gene: TRBJ1-1; D gene: NA; V gene: TRBV6-5; clone size: NA
CDR3 DNA: TGTGCCAGCTCACCCTCGCAGGCGAGTGATCAGCCCCAGCATTTT; CDR3 protein: CASSPSQASDQPQHF; J gene: TRBJ1-5; D gene: NA; V gene: TRBV18; clone size: NA
CDR3 DNA: TGTGCCAGCAGCTTAGCCGCGGGACAGGACTATGGCTACACCTTC; CDR3 protein: CASSLAAGQDYGYTF; J gene: TRBJ1-2; D gene: TRBD1; V gene: TRBV7-2; clone size: few